This T cell receptor beta chain was profiled in a study of T cells in localized non-small cell lung cancer. This CDR3 comprises 17 residues. Germline CDR1 and CDR2: MNHEY and SMNVEV (reference sequence). V dropped 2 bases and J dropped 0; count of bases not matched to a gene: 4. Data came from immunoSEQ multiplex PCR; TCRdb stores just in-frame clones and leaves some out. The sample records 25,000 to 35,000 clones, about nine tenths being singletons. This clone appeared once. This TCR was sampled from a female donor older than 55 with stage I lung adenocarcinoma. The specimen comprised peripheral blood, sampled before any cancer treatment. This chain uses TRBV27 with TRBJ1-6; 7 bases agree with TRBD1. CDR3: CASSLHRGSSYNSPLHF. For the CDR3, the DNA is TGTGCCAGCAGTTTACACAGGGGTAGCTCCTATAATTCACCCCTCCACTTT.